These T cell receptor beta chains were read from a single sample in a study of blood T cell repertoires in COVID-19. Sequencing was performed with immunoSEQ multiplex PCR; in TCRdb, only in-frame clones are kept and a portion is missing. This sample yields fewer than 200,000 clones, of which approximately 82% are seen a single time; 22% belongs to the top ten. The material sequenced was peripheral blood. Receptor source: a woman aged 80 or over with acute or convalescent COVID-19. The CDR3 runs from the conserved cysteine through the conserved F or W. The order of the fields is D gene, clone size, J gene, V gene, CDR3 protein, CDR3 DNA. D genes are given only for firm matches. A row's size may be missing; if present it is once, few, many or a size class.

D gene: NA; clone size: NA; J gene: TRBJ1-3; V gene: TRBV30; CDR3 protein: CAWSVPRRGNTIYF; CDR3 DNA: TGTGCCTGGAGTGTACCCCGGAGAGGAAACACCATATATTTT
D gene: NA; clone size: NA; J gene: TRBJ1-5; V gene: TRBV7-6; CDR3 protein: CASSLAGGGLQPQHF; CDR3 DNA: TGTGCCAGCAGCTTAGCGGGAGGGGGTCTGCAGCCCCAGCATTTT
D gene: TRBD1; clone size: NA; J gene: TRBJ1-5; V gene: TRBV4-1; CDR3 protein: CASSQGTGSNQPQHF; CDR3 DNA: TGCGCCAGCAGCCAAGGGACAGGTAGCAATCAGCCCCAGCATTTT
D gene: TRBD2; clone size: NA; J gene: TRBJ2-3; V gene: TRBV5-1; CDR3 protein: CASSGGVADTQYF; CDR3 DNA: TGCGCCAGCAGCGGGGGGGTCGCAGATACGCAGTATTTT
D gene: TRBD1; clone size: NA; J gene: TRBJ2-6; V gene: TRBV27; CDR3 protein: CASSQTGGTGANVLTF; CDR3 DNA: TGTGCCAGCAGTCAGACAGGGGGAACTGGGGCCAACGTCCTGACTTTC
D gene: NA; clone size: few; J gene: TRBJ2-1; V gene: TRBV15; CDR3 protein: CATSREGLNNEQFF; CDR3 DNA: TGTGCCACCAGCAGAGAGGGGCTCAACAATGAGCAGTTCTTC
D gene: NA; clone size: NA; J gene: TRBJ1-1; V gene: TRBV18; CDR3 protein: CASSLSTAMNTEAFF; CDR3 DNA: TGTGCCAGCTCACTATCGACAGCGATGAACACTGAAGCTTTCTTT
D gene: NA; clone size: NA; J gene: TRBJ1-1; V gene: TRBV19; CDR3 protein: CASRTGQVNTEAFF; CDR3 DNA: TGTGCCAGTAGAACGGGACAAGTGAACACTGAAGCTTTCTTT
D gene: NA; clone size: NA; J gene: TRBJ1-2; V gene: TRBV3-1/TRBV3-2; CDR3 protein: CASSRRYGAGVHGYTF; CDR3 DNA: TGTGCCAGCAGCCGGAGATACGGGGCAGGGGTGCATGGCTACACCTTC
D gene: NA; clone size: NA; J gene: TRBJ2-2; V gene: TRBV5-1; CDR3 protein: CASSFSGPNTGELFF; CDR3 DNA: TGCGCCAGCAGCTTCAGCGGGCCCAACACCGGGGAGCTGTTTTTT
D gene: NA; clone size: NA; J gene: TRBJ2-5; V gene: TRBV19; CDR3 protein: CASSIDYETQYF; CDR3 DNA: TGTGCCAGTAGTATAGATTATGAGACCCAGTACTTC
D gene: TRBD2; clone size: NA; J gene: TRBJ2-7; V gene: TRBV10-3; CDR3 protein: CAISELAGVSYEQYF; CDR3 DNA: TGTGCCATCAGTGAACTAGCGGGGGTCTCCTACGAGCAGTACTTC
D gene: TRBD2; clone size: NA; J gene: TRBJ2-2; V gene: TRBV2; CDR3 protein: CASRGLAFYTGELFF; CDR3 DNA: TGTGCCAGCCGCGGACTAGCGTTTTACACCGGGGAGCTGTTTTTT
D gene: NA; clone size: NA; J gene: TRBJ2-7; V gene: TRBV5-6; CDR3 protein: CASSLGGRSYEQYF; CDR3 DNA: TGTGCCAGCAGCTTGGGCGGCCGCTCCTACGAGCAGTACTTC
D gene: NA; clone size: once; J gene: TRBJ2-1; V gene: TRBV7-2; CDR3 protein: CASTQTTGRNEQFF; CDR3 DNA: TGTGCCAGCACCCAGACGACAGGGAGGAATGAGCAGTTCTTC
D gene: NA; clone size: once; J gene: TRBJ2-2; V gene: TRBV4-3; CDR3 protein: CASSQDALRVGELFF; CDR3 DNA: TGCGCCAGCAGCCAAGATGCCCTGCGCGTGGGGGAGCTGTTTTTT
D gene: TRBD2; clone size: NA; J gene: TRBJ2-3; V gene: TRBV5-1; CDR3 protein: CASSQTSGLTDTQYF; CDR3 DNA: TGCGCCAGCAGCCAGACTAGCGGGCTCACAGATACGCAGTATTTT
D gene: TRBD1; clone size: NA; J gene: TRBJ1-2; V gene: TRBV5-6; CDR3 protein: CASSHRTGTYGYTF; CDR3 DNA: TGTGCCAGCAGCCATAGGACAGGGACGTATGGCTACACCTTC
D gene: NA; clone size: few; J gene: TRBJ2-1; V gene: TRBV3-1/TRBV3-2; CDR3 protein: CASSGRTLYDEQFF; CDR3 DNA: TGTGCCAGCAGCGGCCGGACACTCTACGATGAGCAGTTCTTC
D gene: TRBD2; clone size: NA; J gene: TRBJ2-7; V gene: TRBV5-8; CDR3 protein: CASSLTSGLGEQYF; CDR3 DNA: TGTGCCAGCAGTTTGACTAGCGGGCTTGGCGAGCAGTACTTC
D gene: NA; clone size: NA; J gene: TRBJ1-4; V gene: TRBV5-1; CDR3 protein: CASSTQGGEKLFF; CDR3 DNA: TGCGCCAGCAGCACACAGGGTGGCGAAAAACTGTTTTTT
D gene: TRBD2; clone size: NA; J gene: TRBJ2-2; V gene: TRBV28; CDR3 protein: CASSPSGVATGELFF; CDR3 DNA: TGTGCCAGCAGTCCTAGCGGGGTAGCCACCGGGGAGCTGTTTTTT
D gene: TRBD2; clone size: NA; J gene: TRBJ2-3; V gene: TRBV28; CDR3 protein: CASSLGSGRADTQYF; CDR3 DNA: TGTGCCAGCAGTTTAGGAAGCGGGAGGGCAGATACGCAGTATTTT
D gene: TRBD1; clone size: NA; J gene: TRBJ1-1; V gene: TRBV5-1; CDR3 protein: CASSLGQGVTEAFF; CDR3 DNA: TGCGCCAGCAGCTTGGGACAGGGGGTCACTGAAGCTTTCTTT
D gene: TRBD1; clone size: NA; J gene: TRBJ1-1; V gene: TRBV5-1; CDR3 protein: CASSTGQVKINTEAFF; CDR3 DNA: TGCGCCAGCAGCACGGGACAGGTAAAGATAAACACTGAAGCTTTCTTT
D gene: NA; clone size: few; J gene: TRBJ2-5; V gene: TRBV2; CDR3 protein: CASSPRETQYF; CDR3 DNA: TGTGCCAGCAGTCCCCGGGAGACCCAGTACTTC
D gene: NA; clone size: NA; J gene: TRBJ2-1; V gene: TRBV3-1/TRBV3-2; CDR3 protein: CASSQFSVNEQFF; CDR3 DNA: TGTGCCAGCAGCCAATTTAGCGTTAATGAGCAGTTCTTC
D gene: NA; clone size: NA; J gene: TRBJ2-1; V gene: TRBV18; CDR3 protein: CASSPDGLVYNEQFF; CDR3 DNA: TGTGCCAGCTCACCCGACGGACTCGTATACAATGAGCAGTTCTTC
D gene: NA; clone size: NA; J gene: TRBJ2-5; V gene: TRBV12-3/TRBV12-4; CDR3 protein: CASSRGNQETQYF; CDR3 DNA: TGTGCCAGCAGTCGGGGGAACCAAGAGACCCAGTACTTC
D gene: TRBD1; clone size: NA; J gene: TRBJ2-5; V gene: TRBV12-5; CDR3 protein: CASGAPDRGEETQYF; CDR3 DNA: TGTGCTAGTGGTGCCCCGGACAGGGGAGAAGAGACCCAGTACTTC
D gene: TRBD2; clone size: NA; J gene: TRBJ2-1; V gene: TRBV9; CDR3 protein: CASSVGGSGRTPYNEQFF; CDR3 DNA: TGTGCCAGCAGCGTCGGTGGTAGCGGGAGAACGCCCTACAATGAGCAGTTCTTC
D gene: NA; clone size: NA; J gene: TRBJ1-1; V gene: TRBV29-1; CDR3 protein: CSVAPNFREAFF; CDR3 DNA: TGCAGCGTTGCACCGAACTTCAGGGAAGCTTTCTTT
D gene: TRBD1; clone size: NA; J gene: TRBJ1-3; V gene: TRBV5-1; CDR3 protein: CASSSGQGAISGNTIYF; CDR3 DNA: TGCGCCAGCAGCTCGGGACAGGGGGCCATATCTGGAAACACCATATATTTT
D gene: TRBD2; clone size: NA; J gene: TRBJ2-1; V gene: TRBV29-1; CDR3 protein: CSVARRTSGYNEQFF; CDR3 DNA: TGCAGCGTTGCCCGGAGGACTAGCGGCTACAATGAGCAGTTCTTC
D gene: NA; clone size: NA; J gene: TRBJ1-5; V gene: TRBV7-9; CDR3 protein: CASSLAGGRNQPQHF; CDR3 DNA: TGTGCCAGCAGCTTAGCGGGGGGACGCAATCAGCCCCAGCATTTT
D gene: TRBD2; clone size: NA; J gene: TRBJ2-1; V gene: TRBV5-1; CDR3 protein: CASSLVLAGAWNEQFF; CDR3 DNA: TGCGCCAGCAGCTTGGTACTAGCGGGAGCCTGGAATGAGCAGTTCTTC
D gene: NA; clone size: NA; J gene: TRBJ1-2; V gene: TRBV6-5; CDR3 protein: CASSKGLGNGYGYTF; CDR3 DNA: TGTGCCAGCAGTAAGGGGTTGGGAAACGGTTATGGCTACACCTTC
D gene: NA; clone size: NA; J gene: TRBJ1-1; V gene: TRBV19; CDR3 protein: CASSIGAGVEAFF; CDR3 DNA: TGTGCCAGTAGTATTGGGGCAGGGGTTGAAGCTTTCTTT
D gene: NA; clone size: NA; J gene: TRBJ2-7; V gene: TRBV9; CDR3 protein: CASSVGGLGPYEQYF; CDR3 DNA: TGTGCCAGCAGCGTAGGAGGGTTGGGTCCCTACGAGCAGTACTTC
D gene: NA; clone size: NA; J gene: TRBJ1-2; V gene: TRBV30; CDR3 protein: CAHAGDSTNGYTF; CDR3 DNA: TGTGCCCATGCCGGGGATTCCACAAATGGCTACACCTTC
D gene: NA; clone size: NA; J gene: TRBJ2-5; V gene: TRBV19; CDR3 protein: CASSVRGETQYF; CDR3 DNA: TGTGCCAGTAGTGTCAGAGGCGAGACCCAGTACTTC
D gene: TRBD2; clone size: NA; J gene: TRBJ2-2; V gene: TRBV6-2/TRBV6-3; CDR3 protein: CASSPRGGSDTGELFF; CDR3 DNA: TGTGCCAGCAGTCCCCGAGGCGGGAGCGACACCGGGGAGCTGTTTTTT
D gene: TRBD2; clone size: NA; J gene: TRBJ2-1; V gene: TRBV7-9; CDR3 protein: CASSLSSGRTGEQFF; CDR3 DNA: TGTGCCAGCAGCTTATCTAGCGGGAGGACCGGTGAGCAGTTCTTC